This TCR beta chain was captured in a study of blood T cell repertoires in COVID-19. Study information: Samples taken during acute and convalescent COVID-19 were collected in the United States, Italy and Spain. PBMCs, B-cell-depleted T cells, or T cells were the source of the cDNA or gDNA that made up the material.

Seattle cases were enrolled at active infection and followed longitudinally. Original data processing: Amplification of reference gene primers provided the estimated nucleated cell counts. Clones were read by immunoSEQ multiplex PCR, and TCRdb kept only the in-frame ones, dropping some. That table gives V, J and clone size, and the DNA gave D and trimming. The sample lists more than 200,000 clones, 80% to 85% occurring once. This CDR3 comprises 15 residues. Trimming removed 5 bases from V and 7 bases from J, with 20 bases in between. CDR1 and CDR2 (germline): MNHEY, SVGAGI. Sequences were obtained from peripheral blood. This rearrangement joins TRBV6-5 to TRBJ1-2; perhaps TRBD1 as D (6 bases). This clonotype originated in a woman older than 75 with COVID-19, enrolled during active disease. CDR3 in amino acids: CASSPAGQSLTGYTF. As DNA, the CDR3 is TGTGCCAGCAGTCCGGCCGGACAGTCACTTACTGGCTACACCTTC.